This T cell receptor (beta chain) was captured by sequencing in a study of beta chain features in type 1 diabetes. Whole-study findings and limits: Shortening that was moderate but significant affected the TCRB CDR3s of Type 1 diabetes patients in all four CD4+ subsets. The study found fewer insertions and more deletions at VDJ junctions in type 1 diabetes patients.

Note on this clone: The antigen is unknown.

Reverse transcribing all isolated RNA meant expressed TCRB transcripts were sequenced. Produced via immunoSEQ multiplex PCR; TCRdb's table is partial and in-frame only. The sample lists some 370,000 clones, 9.6% occurring once. The germline gives CDR1 MGHRA, CDR2 YSYEKL. This CDR3 is 17 amino acids long. J lost 0 bases, V lost 0 bases, and 5 bases had no gene match. The rearrangement uses TRBV4-1 and TRBJ2-3, with TRBD1 matching over 8 bases. Sequencing input: central memory CD4+ T cells from blood. The source of this sequence is a man aged 25 to 40 with type 1 diabetes. Written as DNA, the CDR3 is TGCGCCAGCAGCCAAGATCCCCAGGGGGCAAGCACAGATACGCAGTATTTT. This translates into CASSQDPQGASTDTQYF.